This section outlines one T cell receptor beta chain sequence together with its context. Its antigen is unidentified. Expressed TCRB transcripts were sequenced after all isolated RNA was converted to cDNA. Produced via immunoSEQ multiplex PCR; TCRdb's table is partial and in-frame only. The sample yields about half a million clones, approximately 10% seen once. This sample was taken from a study of beta chain features in type 1 diabetes. Study-wide background: Across all samples, around 98 million sorted cells were examined.

Study findings and constraints: cDNA sequencing could over-represent cells with high TCR expression.

V gave up 0 bases and J gave up 6 bases, with 6 bases separating them. Germline loops: CDR1 SGHAT, CDR2 FQNNGV. This CDR3 has 13 residues. Input material: naive CD4+ T cells from blood. This rearrangement joins TRBV11-2 to TRBJ2-1; D gene uncertain. The TCR originated in a woman in her late teens or twenties in good health. This CDR3 is CASSLDFGNEQFF. CDR3 in DNA: TGTGCCAGCAGCTTAGATTTTGGCAATGAGCAGTTCTTC.